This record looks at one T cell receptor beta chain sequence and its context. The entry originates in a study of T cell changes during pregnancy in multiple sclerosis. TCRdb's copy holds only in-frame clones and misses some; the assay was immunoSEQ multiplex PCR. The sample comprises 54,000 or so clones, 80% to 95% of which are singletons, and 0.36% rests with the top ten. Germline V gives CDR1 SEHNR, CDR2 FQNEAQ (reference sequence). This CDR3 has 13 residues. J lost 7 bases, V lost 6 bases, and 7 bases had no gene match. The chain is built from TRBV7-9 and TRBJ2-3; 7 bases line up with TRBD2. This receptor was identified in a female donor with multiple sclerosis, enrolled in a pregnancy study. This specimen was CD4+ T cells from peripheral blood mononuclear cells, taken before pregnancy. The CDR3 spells CASRSGGTYTQYF. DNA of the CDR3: TGTGCCAGCAGATCGGGGGGTACCTATACGCAGTATTTT.